Presented here are 14 T cell receptor beta chains from one specimen sequenced in a study of T-cell memory formation after mild COVID-19. TCRdb processed the 5' RACE reads anew with MiXCR; each CDR3 protein has one entry. The top ten hold under 25% of the sample, which has 170,000 or so distinct CDR3 sequences, over 20% seen once. The sequenced material came from PBMCs or a T cell subset sorted from them (not recorded which). Receptors were obtained from an adult woman who had mild COVID-19 (a few samples of this study predate the infection). Cell type and time point are not known.

At least ten counts were recorded for this clonotype. V usage is TRBV7-2 and J usage is TRBJ2-7; D not resolved. Trimming shortened V by 3 bases and J by 3 bases, and 9 bases separated the two germline ends. The germline CDR1 and CDR2 sequences are SGHTA and FQGNSA. This CDR3 contains 13 residues. The CDR3 nucleotides are TGTGCCAGCAGCTTTACGCGTAACTACGAGCAGTACTTC. As protein: CASSFTRNYEQYF.

This chain joins TRBV27 and TRBJ1-2; D is perhaps TRBD1 (5 bases). V gave up 1 base and J gave up 8 bases, with 14 bases separating them. Germline-derived CDR1 and CDR2 are MNHEY and SMNVEV (reference sequence). The CDR3 runs 14 residues. This chain's CDR3 is CASSLFGGSGGYTF. The CDR3 region has the DNA TGTGCCAGCAGTTTATTCGGGGGATCTGGGGGCTACACCTTC.

V usage is TRBV20-1 and J usage is TRBJ2-7; 7 nucleotides match TRBD1. The CDR3 loop spans 15 amino acids. Looked up from germline, CDR1 is DFQATT and CDR2 is SNEGSKA (reference sequence). Trimming at V came to 4 bases and at J to 3 bases, leaving 12 bases not matched to a gene. This chain's CDR3 is CSANIQGILVYEQYF. CDR3 coding DNA: TGCAGTGCTAACATACAGGGGATTTTAGTCTACGAGCAGTACTTC.

This clonotype was counted between two and nine times. The chain employs TRBV7-9 and TRBJ1-2; D call uncertain. V lost 2 bases and J 7 bases, leaving 8 bases between the germline ends. The CDR3 runs to 12 residues. The germline CDR1 and CDR2 sequences are SEHNR and FQNEAQ (reference sequence). CDR3 bases: TGTGCCAGCAGCTTATCCCCTTTTGGCTACACCTTC. It specifies CASSLSPFGYTF.

In its sample, this clonotype was seen a few times. V usage is TRBV13 and J usage is TRBJ2-2; D uncertain. Per the germline V gene, CDR1 is PRHDT and CDR2 is FYEKMQ (reference sequence). Trimming pared 1 base from V and 0 bases from J, leaving 9 bases between. The CDR3 runs to 16 residues. The CDR3 sequence: CASSLDRLPNTGELFF. The CDR3, as DNA: TGTGCCAGCAGCTTAGATCGGCTTCCGAACACCGGGGAGCTGTTTTTT.

The chain joins TRBV5-1 to TRBJ1-1; D might be TRBD1 (6 bases). This CDR3 has 15 amino acids. V lost 1 base and J 5 bases, leaving 15 bases between the germline ends. From germline, CDR1 is SGHRS and CDR2 YFSETQ. CDR3 DNA sequence: TGCGCCAGCAGCTTGAGCGTGGGGGGCCCTACTGAAGCTTTCTTT. This sequence encodes CASSLSVGGPTEAFF. Using reference TRBV5-1 and TRBJ1-1 for the parts outside the CDR3, the full variable domain is KAGVTQTPRYLIKTRGQQVTLSCSPISGHRSVSWYQQTPGQGLQFLFEYFSETQRNKGNFPGRFSGRQFSNSRSEMNVSTLELGDSALYLCASSLSVGGPTEAFFGQGTRLTVV.

The V gene is TRBV7-9, the J gene TRBJ2-7; D possibly corresponds to TRBD1 (5 bases). The germline V and J ends were trimmed by 6 bases and 5 bases, with 17 bases remaining between them. The germline gives CDR1 SEHNR, CDR2 FQNEAQ (reference sequence). The CDR3 sequence is 14 residues long. CDR3 residues: CASSPAAPGNEQYF. CDR3 DNA: TGTGCCAGCAGTCCGGCCGCCCCAGGGAACGAGCAGTACTTC.

The CDR3, as DNA: TGTGCCAGCAGACCCTGGACAAAAACCTACGAGCAGTACTTC. It is translated as CASRPWTKTYEQYF. The chain links TRBV7-9 to TRBJ2-7, with D possibly TRBD1 on 5 matching bases. CDR1 is SEHNR and CDR2 is FQNEAQ in the germline V gene (reference sequence). There are 14 residues in the CDR3. V lost 6 bases and J 2 bases, leaving 14 bases between the germline ends.

This chain links TRBV3-1 with TRBJ1-2; the match to TRBD1 covers 9 bases. Germline V gives CDR1 LGHDT, CDR2 YNNKEL (reference sequence). This CDR3 has 16 amino acids. The junction had 6 bases not matched to a gene; V was cut back by 0 bases and J by 4 bases. The CDR3 DNA sequence: TGTGCCAGCAGCCAAGATACCGGGACAGGGACCTATGGCTACACCTTC. Translation gives CASSQDTGTGTYGYTF.

This chain links TRBV12-3 or TRBV12-4 with TRBJ2-5; 12 positions match TRBD2. CDR3 length: 17 amino acids. V gave up 5 bases and J gave up 5 bases; unmatched junction bases: 12. CDR3 nucleotides: TGTGCCAGCAGTCCCCTGCTAGCGGGAGGGCCGGGTGAGACCCAGTACTTC. Translating gives CASSPLLAGGPGETQYF.

The gene calls are TRBV20-1 and TRBJ2-3; D may correspond to TRBD1 or TRBD2 (6 bases each). The CDR3 is 13 residues long. Germline V gene data show CDR1 as DFQATT and CDR2 as SNEGSKA (reference sequence). Trimming left V 1 base short and J 6 bases short, with 11 bases between. CDR3 region: CSARVGGRDTQYF. The CDR3 coding sequence is TGCAGTGCTAGAGTCGGGGGCCGGGATACGCAGTATTTT.

The chain uses TRBV4-1 and TRBJ2-2; possible D gene TRBD1, 5 bases. Deletions cut 5 bases from V and 8 bases from J, with 18 bases between. CDR3 length: 15 amino acids. Per the germline V gene, CDR1 is MGHRA and CDR2 is YSYEKL. This chain's CDR3 is CASSTSRKGLGELFF. CDR3 bases: TGCGCCAGCAGCACATCCCGAAAGGGGTTAGGGGAGCTGTTTTTT.

Only a few counts were recorded for this clonotype. V gene TRBV15 combines with J gene TRBJ2-3; a weak D match, TRBD1 (7 bases). This CDR3 comprises 16 residues. Germline assignment: CDR1 LNHNV and CDR2 YYDKDF (reference sequence). V was shortened by 0 bases and J by 6 bases, with 16 bases between the two germline ends. CDR3 coding DNA: TGTGCCACCAGCAGAGAGGCAGGGGGGAGGCGTGATACGCAGTATTTT. Translated: CATSREAGGRRDTQYF. The full variable domain, its missing parts supplied by reference TRBV15 and TRBJ2-3, is DAMVIQNPRYQVTQFGKPVTLSCSQTLNHNVMYWYQQKSSQAPKLLFHYYDKDFNNEADTPDNFQSRRPNTSFCFLDIRSPGLGDTAMYLCATSREAGGRRDTQYFGPGTRLTVL.

V is TRBV5-1 and J is TRBJ2-7; TRBD1 might be the D (5 bases). Trimming removed 0 bases from V and 2 bases from J, with 15 bases in between. This CDR3 contains 16 residues. Per the germline V gene, CDR1 is SGHRS and CDR2 is YFSETQ. The CDR3: CASSLESVQDTYEQYF. CDR3 DNA sequence: TGCGCCAGCAGCTTGGAGTCCGTACAGGACACCTACGAGCAGTACTTC.